This TCR beta chain was identified during a study of breast tumors, draining lymph nodes, adjacent tissues. Study-wide results and limits: Compared with basal-like, luminal-like tumors shared significantly more repertoire with nontumor tissue.

MiXCR was run by TCRdb on the multiplex PCR reads, yielding one entry per CDR3 protein. The profile covers approximately 280,000 distinct CDR3 sequences, with about 30% appearing a single time and 1.1% taken by the ten largest. Axillary draining lymph nodes of breast cancer patients supplied the node samples. The CDR3 length is 16 residues. Germline V gene data show CDR1 as SGHVS and CDR2 as FNYEAQ. Trimming cost V 1 base and J 4 bases; bases outside gene matches: 8. This clonotype has ten or more counts. Its specificity is unknown. The gene calls are TRBV7-6 and TRBJ2-7; TRBD2 matches at 9 bases. The TCR comes from a female donor with breast cancer. Some clones in this sample may be carry-over from other donors' samples. Sequenced material: axillary lymph node tissue. CDR3 nucleotides: TGTGCCAGCAGCTTAGTTCCTAGCGGGATAGTATACGAGCAGTACTTC. The encoded protein is CASSLVPSGIVYEQYF. Full variable domain (missing parts from reference TRBV7-6 and TRBJ2-7): GAGVSQSPRYKVTKRGQDVALRCDPISGHVSLYWYRQALGQGPEFLTYFNYEAQQDKSGLPNDRFSAERPEGSISTLTIQRTEQRDSAMYRCASSLVPSGIVYEQYFGPGTRLTVT.